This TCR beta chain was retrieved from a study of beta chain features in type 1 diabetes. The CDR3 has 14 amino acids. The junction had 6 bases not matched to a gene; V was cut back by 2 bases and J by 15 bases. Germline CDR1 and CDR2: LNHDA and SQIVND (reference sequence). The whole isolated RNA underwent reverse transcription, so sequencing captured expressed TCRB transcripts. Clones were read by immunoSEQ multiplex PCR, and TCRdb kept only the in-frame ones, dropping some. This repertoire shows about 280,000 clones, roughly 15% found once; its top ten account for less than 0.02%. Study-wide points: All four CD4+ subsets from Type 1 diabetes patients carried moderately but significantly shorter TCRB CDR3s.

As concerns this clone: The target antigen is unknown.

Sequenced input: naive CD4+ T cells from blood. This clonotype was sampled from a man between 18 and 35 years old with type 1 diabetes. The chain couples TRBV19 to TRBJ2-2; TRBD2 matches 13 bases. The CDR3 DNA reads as TGTGCCAGTAGTATAACTAGCGGGAGGGCCAGTTTGTTTTTT. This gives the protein CASSITSGRASLFF.